These 32 T cell receptor beta chains were all obtained from the same sample, sequenced in a study of human T cells and chemical hapten exposure. TCRdb redid the calling of the RACE reads with MiXCR, one entry per CDR3 protein. The sample has around 160,000 distinct CDR3 sequences; more than 12% are singletons. Time point noted: patch test 1, 2 weeks after DPC sensitization. Treatment indicated: therapeutic diphenylcyclopropenone sensitization with weekly scalp DPC. The starting material was whole blood, obtained in connection with sensitization to the hapten diphenylcyclopropenone (DPC). The receptor source for this set is a woman in her 30s with alopecia areata. Some clones in this sample may be carry-over from other donors' samples.

This clonotype was counted between two and nine times. The chain is built from TRBV4-1 and TRBJ2-1; perhaps TRBD2 as D (5 bases). The length of the CDR3 is 15 residues. V dropped 2 bases and J dropped 3 bases, with 11 bases sitting between them. CDR1 and CDR2 (germline): MGHRA, YSYEKL. DNA for the CDR3: TGCGCCAGCAGCCAAAAAAGCGGAGACTACAATGAGCAGTTCTTC. It is translated as CASSQKSGDYNEQFF.

This clonotype was found many times. The V call is TRBV6-6, the J call TRBJ1-1; the D is unclear. V was cut by 8 bases and J by 5 bases, with 9 bases left in between. This CDR3 is built from 11 residues. The germline CDR1 and CDR2 sequences are MNHNY and SVGAGI (reference sequence). CDR3 nucleotides: TGTGCCAGCGGAGGGAGAACTGAAGCTTTCTTT. This gives the protein CASGGRTEAFF.

The chain carries TRBV20-1 and TRBJ2-5, with 11 bases lining up with TRBD2. This CDR3 contains 15 residues. Germline CDR1 reads DFQATT; CDR2 reads SNEGSKA (reference sequence). The V gene end was trimmed by 3 bases and the J gene end by 4 bases; junction bases not matched to a gene: 7. The CDR3 here is CSASSLAGGGETQYF. As DNA, the CDR3 is TGCAGTGCTAGTTCCCTAGCGGGAGGAGGAGAGACCCAGTACTTC.

This clonotype was recorded a few times. The chain combines TRBV4-2 with TRBJ2-3, with 9 bases lining up with TRBD1. Germline V gene lookup returns CDR1 LGHNA and CDR2 YNFKEQ. V was pared by 3 bases and J by 9 bases, with 10 bases of the junction left unmatched. CDR3 length: 15 residues. CDR3 DNA: TGTGCCAGCAGCCAGCCGGGACAGGGTGAATCCACGCAGTATTTT. Residues: CASSQPGQGESTQYF.

The chain combines TRBV5-1 with TRBJ1-5; D remains ambiguous. CDR1 and CDR2 from the germline V gene are SGHRS and YFSETQ. This CDR3 region has 16 residues. The V end lost 4 bases, the J end lost 1 base, and 15 bases lay between the germline ends. This CDR3 reads CASSPGNVGSNQPQHF. Here the CDR3 DNA reads TGCGCCAGCAGCCCCGGGAACGTGGGAAGCAATCAGCCCCAGCATTTT.

This clonotype was seen a few times. V and J are TRBV7-2 and TRBJ2-1, with a possible D match to TRBD1 (6 bases). Looked up from germline, CDR1 is SGHTA and CDR2 is FQGNSA. The germline V and J ends were trimmed by 5 bases and 0 bases, with 11 bases remaining between them. The CDR3 is 15 residues long. The CDR3 coding sequence is TGTGCCAGCAGCCGACAGGAAAGCTCCTACAATGAGCAGTTCTTC. Translated: CASSRQESSYNEQFF.

The V and J genes are TRBV20-1 and TRBJ2-3; D gene unclear. From germline, CDR1 is DFQATT and CDR2 SNEGSKA (reference sequence). V was trimmed by 4 bases and J by 3 bases, leaving 5 bases between them. The CDR3 is made up of 11 amino acids. The chain's CDR3 is CSAMLTDTQYF. The CDR3 nucleotides read TGCAGTGCTATGTTGACAGATACGCAGTATTTT.

This clonotype was observed at least ten times. The V gene is TRBV29-1, the J gene TRBJ2-1; TRBD1 matches at 7 bases. The CDR3 contains 13 residues. Germline V CDR1 and CDR2: SQVTM, ANQGSEA. V gave up 4 bases and J gave up 4 bases; unmatched junction bases: 4. The CDR3 DNA reads TGCAGCGTTGGTGGACAGGTGTACAATGAGCAGTTCTTC. This translates into CSVGGQVYNEQFF.

This clonotype was seen only a few times. V is TRBV30 and J is TRBJ1-6; no reliable D call. Per the germline V gene, CDR1 is GTSNPN and CDR2 is SVGIG (reference sequence). V was cut by 3 bases and J by 2 bases, with 11 bases left in between. CDR3 length: 15 residues. DNA of the CDR3: TGTGCCTGGAGCGGGGAGGGTACCTATAATTCACCCCTCCACTTT. Protein sequence: CAWSGEGTYNSPLHF.

This clonotype came up many times. The V gene is TRBV12-2, the J gene TRBJ2-5; the table's D call of TRBD1 was not tested on the DNA. TRBV12-2 constitutes a pseudogene. CDR3 size: 15 residues. CDR3 protein: CASRSSGGAVETQYF. The CDR3 DNA follows: TGTGCAAGTCGCTCTAGCGGGGGGGCCGTTGAGACCCAGTACTTC.

The sample holds a few counts of this clonotype. J is TRBJ2-5 and V is TRBV18; D perhaps matches TRBD1 (6 bases). This CDR3 is 15 amino acids long. Trimming shortened V by 3 bases and J by 1 base, and 12 bases separated the two germline ends. Germline V gene data show CDR1 as KGHSH and CDR2 as LQKENI. CDR3 DNA sequence: TGTGCCAGCTCACCCCAGGGGCTGGCCCAAGAGACCCAGTACTTC. Protein: CASSPQGLAQETQYF.

The gene calls are TRBV2 and TRBJ2-7; 7 bases line up with TRBD2. The V gene end was trimmed by 6 bases and the J gene end by 0 bases; junction bases not matched to a gene: 8. CDR1 is SNHLY and CDR2 is FYNNEI in the germline V gene. The CDR3 is 15 residues long. The CDR3 region has the DNA TGTGCCAGCAGCTATACCCTAGCGGACTCCTACGAGCAGTACTTC. It yields the protein CASSYTLADSYEQYF.

CDR3 nucleotides: TGTGCCAGCAGACGAGCGGGAGCAGTAGATACGCAGTATTTT. Protein product: CASRRAGAVDTQYF. The rearrangement links TRBV11-2 to TRBJ2-3, with 8 bases that match TRBD2. Germline assignment: CDR1 SGHAT and CDR2 FQNNGV. V shed 6 bases, J shed 5 bases, and the junction held 7 bases outside the gene matches. CDR3 length equals 14 residues.

The J gene is TRBJ2-2, the V gene TRBV3-1; 9 nucleotides agree with TRBD2. Germline CDR1 LGHDT, CDR2 YNNKEL (reference sequence). The J segment lost 0 bases and the V segment lost 3 bases, leaving 8 bases of the junction unmatched. This CDR3 contains 18 residues. CDR3 residues: CASSQVGLAYANTGELFF. The CDR3 DNA reads TGTGCCAGCAGCCAGGTGGGACTAGCCTACGCGAACACCGGGGAGCTGTTTTTT.

V is TRBV19 and J is TRBJ2-7; 7 bases are a match to TRBD1. Germline V CDR1 and CDR2: LNHDA, SQIVND (reference sequence). V lost 4 bases to trimming and J lost 5 bases; unmatched junction nucleotides: 11. This CDR3 contains 15 residues. Written as DNA, the CDR3 is TGTGCCAGTAGTACCCCGGGACAGAGAGCCGACGAGCAGTACTTC. This gives the protein CASSTPGQRADEQYF.

The chain has TRBV7-2 and TRBJ2-7; the D gene is possibly TRBD1 (6 bases). Per the germline V gene, CDR1 is SGHTA and CDR2 is FQGNSA. The CDR3 covers 16 residues. Trimming left V 5 bases short and J 0 bases short, with 17 bases between. The CDR3: CASSTQGPASSYEQYF. The CDR3 region has the DNA TGTGCCAGCAGCACTCAGGGGCCCGCGAGCTCCTACGAGCAGTACTTC.

This clonotype was seen at least ten times. The gene calls are TRBV6-2 or TRBV6-3 and TRBJ2-7; 9 bases fit TRBD1. The J segment lost 3 bases and the V segment lost 2 bases, leaving 8 bases of the junction unmatched. This CDR3 is 16 amino acids long. Germline loops: CDR1 MNHEY, CDR2 SVGEGT. CDR3 protein: CASSYIGDRASYEQYF. CDR3 in DNA: TGTGCCAGCAGTTACATAGGGGACAGGGCGAGCTACGAGCAGTACTTC.

The CDR3 nucleotides read TGTGCCAGCAGCCTTAATCGGGGGGCCACCTACAATGAGCAGTTCTTC. It is translated as CASSLNRGATYNEQFF. The chain recombines TRBV5-4 with TRBJ2-1; weak D call: TRBD2 (7 bases). CDR1 is SGHNT, CDR2 YYREEE, per germline (reference sequence). The CDR3 runs to 16 residues. Trimming pared 4 bases from V and 2 bases from J, leaving 16 bases between.

Only a few counts were recorded for this clonotype. The CDR3 loop reads CSASDRDRGNTIYF. The CDR3 DNA reads as TGCAGTGCTTCGGACCGGGACAGGGGAAACACCATATATTTT. This chain uses TRBV20-1 with TRBJ1-3; 8 nucleotides line up with TRBD1. The V gene end was trimmed by 5 bases and the J gene end by 4 bases; junction bases not matched to a gene: 7. The germline V gene encodes CDR1 DFQATT and CDR2 SNEGSKA (reference sequence). CDR3 size: 14 residues.

The rearrangement uses TRBV6-4 and TRBJ2-1; 9 bases are a match to TRBD2. The CDR3 totals 15 residues. The V gene end was trimmed by 6 bases and the J gene end by 7 bases; junction bases not matched to a gene: 10. Germline V gives CDR1 MRHNA, CDR2 SNTAGT. The CDR3 region has the DNA TGTGCCAGCAGCCTCGAGCCTAGCGGGAAGAATGAGCAGTTCTTC. Translation: CASSLEPSGKNEQFF.

A few counts support this clonotype. This sequence joins TRBV3-1 and TRBJ2-7; TRBD1 aligns across 10 bases. The germline gives CDR1 LGHDT, CDR2 YNNKEL (reference sequence). J lost 4 bases, V lost 5 bases, and 5 bases had no gene match. This CDR3 is 14 amino acids long. The DNA for the CDR3 is TGTGCCAGCAGCTCGCGACAGGGGGCGTACGAGCAGTACTTC. Translation: CASSSRQGAYEQYF.

Only a few counts were recorded for this clonotype. The V and J genes are TRBV7-9 and TRBJ2-5; D uncertain. The CDR3 consists of 14 residues. Germline assignment: CDR1 SEHNR and CDR2 FQNEAQ (reference sequence). Trimming pared 2 bases from V and 0 bases from J, leaving 7 bases between. The CDR3 nucleotides are TGTGCCAGCAGCTTATTGGGTTACCAAGAGACCCAGTACTTC. Its protein is CASSLLGYQETQYF. The full variable domain, its missing parts supplied by reference TRBV7-9 and TRBJ2-5, is DTGVSQNPRHKITKRGQNVTFRCDPISEHNRLYWYRQTLGQGPEFLTYFQNEAQLEKSRLLSDRFSAERPKGSFSTLEIQRTEQGDSAMYLCASSLLGYQETQYFGPGTRLLVL.

This clonotype was observed a few times. This chain links TRBV20-1 with TRBJ2-1, with D possibly matching TRBD2 (7 bases). The CDR3 consists of 13 residues. V was cut by 4 bases and J by 10 bases, with 17 bases left in between. CDR1 DFQATT and CDR2 SNEGSKA come from the germline V gene (reference sequence). The CDR3 bases are TGCAGTGCTAACAGACAGGAGGGGGGGGAGCAGTTCTTC. Its translation is CSANRQEGGEQFF.

The V gene is TRBV27, the J gene TRBJ2-1, with 9 bases fitting TRBD2. CDR3 length equals 16 residues. V was pared by 3 bases and J by 4 bases, with 7 bases of the junction left unmatched. Germline loops: CDR1 MNHEY, CDR2 SMNVEV (reference sequence). The CDR3 DNA follows: TGTGCCAGCAGTTTTTTTTTTAGCGGGAGTTACAATGAGCAGTTCTTC. It encodes CASSFFFSGSYNEQFF.

A word on this clonotype: Germline is not matched at one junction end, which may reflect a read error. The V and J genes are TRBV13 and TRBJ1-1; tentatively, D is TRBD1 (6 bases). CDR1 PRHDT and CDR2 FYEKMQ come from the germline V gene (reference sequence). The CDR3 extends over 15 amino acids. The CDR3 here is CASSVDRRVNSEAFF. In DNA, the CDR3 is TGTGCCAGCAGCGTGGACAGACGAGTGAACTCTGAAGCTTTCTTT.

This clonotype has ten or more counts. V and J are TRBV18 and TRBJ1-1; 10 bases agree with TRBD1. CDR3 length: 14 amino acids. CDR1 and CDR2 from the germline V gene are KGHSH and LQKENI. Germline trimming cut 3 bases from V and 5 bases from J; bases unmatched to any gene: 3. The CDR3 nucleotides are TGTGCCAGCTCACCCAGACAGGGGGCGACTGAAGCTTTCTTT. Translating gives CASSPRQGATEAFF.

This clonotype occurred a few times. This chain links TRBV29-1 with TRBJ1-4, with D unresolved. This CDR3 is 13 amino acids long. Germline values: CDR1 SQVTM, CDR2 ANQGSEA. Trimming stripped 4 bases from V and 6 bases from J, with 12 bases between. CDR3 protein: CSVGEVNDEKLFF. CDR3 nucleotides: TGCAGCGTTGGGGAGGTAAACGATGAAAAACTGTTTTTT.

This clonotype was seen a few times. The chain combines TRBV11-2 with TRBJ2-1; D is unresolved. The CDR3 runs to 12 residues. Looked up from germline, CDR1 is SGHAT and CDR2 is FQNNGV. Trimming removed 5 bases at V and 7 bases at J, with 9 bases between. The CDR3 DNA reads TGTGCCAGCAGCCCTAATCGAAATGAGCAGTTCTTC. This encodes CASSPNRNEQFF.

V gene TRBV20-1 combines with J gene TRBJ2-7; D perhaps matches TRBD2 (6 bases). V shed 5 bases and J shed 0 bases, with 11 bases lying between them. Germline-derived CDR1 and CDR2 are DFQATT and SNEGSKA (reference sequence). This CDR3 spans 13 amino acids. CDR3 nucleotides: TGCAGTGCTCCGGGGAGGAGCTCCTACGAGCAGTACTTC. Amino acid sequence: CSAPGRSSYEQYF.

The V gene is TRBV19, the J gene TRBJ1-2; TRBD1 matches 10 bases. The germline CDR1 and CDR2 sequences are LNHDA and SQIVND (reference sequence). The CDR3 totals 14 residues. V was pared by 3 bases and J by 3 bases, with 1 base of the junction left unmatched. CDR3 sequence (DNA): TGTGCCAGTAGTATGGACAGGGGGGACTATGGCTACACCTTC. Translated: CASSMDRGDYGYTF.

J is TRBJ1-1 and V is TRBV5-8; D gene uncertain. This CDR3 has 14 amino acids. The V end lost 0 bases, the J end lost 0 bases, and 6 bases lay between the germline ends. CDR1 SGHTS and CDR2 YDEGEE come from the germline V gene. The DNA of the CDR3 is TGTGCCAGCAGCTTGGTCACTCTGAACACTGAAGCTTTCTTT. Translating it yields CASSLVTLNTEAFF.

This clonotype was observed at least ten times. This chain connects TRBV6-1 to TRBJ2-7; D is perhaps TRBD1 (6 bases). The CDR3 spans 17 residues. Per germline, CDR1 MNHNS and CDR2 SASEGT. V lost 4 bases and J 1 base, leaving 20 bases between the germline ends. The CDR3 is CASSGGGPGVKSYEQYF. The CDR3 DNA sequence: TGTGCCAGCAGTGGAGGGGGACCAGGGGTTAAGTCCTACGAGCAGTACTTC.